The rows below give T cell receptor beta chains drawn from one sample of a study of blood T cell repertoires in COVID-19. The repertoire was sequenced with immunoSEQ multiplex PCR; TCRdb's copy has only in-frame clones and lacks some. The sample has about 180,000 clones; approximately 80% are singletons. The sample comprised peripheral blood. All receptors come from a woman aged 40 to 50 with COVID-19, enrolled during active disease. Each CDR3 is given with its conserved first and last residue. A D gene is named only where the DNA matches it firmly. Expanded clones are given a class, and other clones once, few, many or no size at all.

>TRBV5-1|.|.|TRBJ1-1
TGCGCCAGCAGCTTGCCTGGGGCCGAAGCTTTCTTT
CASSLPGAEAFF
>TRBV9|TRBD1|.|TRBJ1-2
TGTGCCAGCAGCGGGGTCGGACGGGGGACAGCCTATGGCTACACCTTC
CASSGVGRGTAYGYTF
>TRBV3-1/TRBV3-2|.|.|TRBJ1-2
TGTGCCAGCAGCCAGACAAAAGGGGTCCATGGCTACACCTTC
CASSQTKGVHGYTF
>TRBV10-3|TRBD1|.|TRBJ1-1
TGTGCCATCGGACAGGGGATCGTCACTGAAGCTTTCTTT
CAIGQGIVTEAFF
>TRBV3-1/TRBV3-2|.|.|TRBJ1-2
TGTGCCAGCAGCCAAGGCAGGGCGCTCTATGGCTACACCTTC
CASSQGRALYGYTF
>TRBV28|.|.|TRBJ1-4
TGTGCCAGCAGCCTACAGGGTGGACGGGAAAAACTGTTTTTT
CASSLQGGREKLFF
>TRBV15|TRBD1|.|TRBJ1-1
TGTGCCACCAGCAGAGGGGACAGGACCGACACTGAAGCTTTCTTT
CATSRGDRTDTEAFF
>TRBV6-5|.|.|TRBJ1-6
TGTGCCAGCAGTTACTCCCAGGGTGTCTCTAATTCACCCCTCCACTTT
CASSYSQGVSNSPLHF
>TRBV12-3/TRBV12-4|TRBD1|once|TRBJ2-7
TGTGCCAGCAGTACAGGGGAACCCTACGAGCAGTACTTC
CASSTGEPYEQYF
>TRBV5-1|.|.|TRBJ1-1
TGCGCCAGCAGCTTGCGACCGGAGGAAGGAGCTTTCTTT
CASSLRPEEGAFF
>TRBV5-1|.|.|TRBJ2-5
TGCGCCAGCAGCCCGGGGAAAAAAGAGACCCAGTACTTC
CASSPGKKETQYF
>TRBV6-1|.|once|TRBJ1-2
TGTGCCAGCAGTGATCCAGGGGCCAACTATGGCTACACCTTC
CASSDPGANYGYTF
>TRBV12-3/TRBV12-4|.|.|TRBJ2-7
TGTGCCAGCACCCAATCAGTGACAGCCGAGCAGTACTTC
CASTQSVTAEQYF
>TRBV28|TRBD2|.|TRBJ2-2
TGTGCCAGCAGTTCCCCCCCCGGGACTACTAACACCGGGGAGCTGTTTTTT
CASSSPPGTTNTGELFF
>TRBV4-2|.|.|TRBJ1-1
TGTGCCAGCAGCCAATCGGGAGGGGCTGAAGCTTTCTTT
CASSQSGGAEAFF
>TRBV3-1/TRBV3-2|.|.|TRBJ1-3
TGTGCCAGCAGCCCAGGGTACGGAAACACCATATATTTT
CASSPGYGNTIYF
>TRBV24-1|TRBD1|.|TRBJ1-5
TGTGCCACCAGTGACGGCGACAGGGGAAGCAATCAGCCCCAGCATTTT
CATSDGDRGSNQPQHF
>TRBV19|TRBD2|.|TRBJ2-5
TGTGCCAGTGATGCGGGGGGACGGCAAGAGACCCAGTACTTC
CASDAGGRQETQYF